The clone carrying this T cell receptor (beta chain) was counted between two and nine times. Trimming shortened V by 4 bases and J by 3 bases, and 13 bases separated the two germline ends. There are 15 residues in the CDR3. From germline, CDR1 is SGHKS and CDR2 YYEKEE (reference sequence). This record comes from a study of T-cell memory formation after mild COVID-19. On the study more broadly: The study found TCR clusters largely donor specific.

TCRdb recomputed calls from the 5' RACE reads with MiXCR, one row per CDR3 protein. The sample consists of 250,000 to 300,000 distinct CDR3 sequences, under 8.5% of them appearing once. V and J are TRBV5-5 and TRBJ1-4; D unclear. The receptor comes from a man aged 18 to 30 who had mild COVID-19 (a few samples of this study predate the infection). Cell type and time point are not known. Sequencing was carried out using PBMCs or a T cell subset sorted from them (not recorded which). CDR3 nucleotides: TGTGCCAGCAGCCGGGTCTGGGATCCTAATGAAAAACTGTTTTTT. Translated: CASSRVWDPNEKLFF.